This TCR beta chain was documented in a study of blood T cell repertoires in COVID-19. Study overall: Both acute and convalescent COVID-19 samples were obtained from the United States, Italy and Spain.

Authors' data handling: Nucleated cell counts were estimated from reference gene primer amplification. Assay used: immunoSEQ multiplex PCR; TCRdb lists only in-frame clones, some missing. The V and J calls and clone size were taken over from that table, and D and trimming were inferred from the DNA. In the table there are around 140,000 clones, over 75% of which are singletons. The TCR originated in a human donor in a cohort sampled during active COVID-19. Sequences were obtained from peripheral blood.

For the CDR3, the DNA is TGTGCCAGCAGTTCCGCCGGGGGGGGAGCGACTGAAGCTTTCTTT. Encoded protein: CASSSAGGGATEAFF. This chain connects TRBV6-2 or TRBV6-3 to TRBJ1-1; D may be TRBD1 (5 bases). The germline gives CDR1 MNHEY, CDR2 SVGEGT. V was cut by 4 bases and J by 5 bases, with 17 bases left in between. This CDR3 contains 15 residues.